This TCR beta chain was documented in a study of T cells in Graves' hyperthyroidism and ophthalmopathy (dated by TCRdb to about 2019). Regarding the complete study: Peripheral blood was sampled at the time of initial diagnosis, prior to any treatment. TCR V-J signatures able to tell the groups apart were searched for in a discovery cohort of 90 to 100 patients, of whom over 40 had Graves' ophthalmopathy and roughly 59 had stable Graves' hyperthyroidism. Prospective prediction of ophthalmopathy was tested in an independent validation cohort of 18 hyperthyroidism patients and 17 patients who later progressed to ophthalmopathy. The approximately 100 discovery patients were randomly divided into training and test sets at a 7:3 ratio. In addition, the study compared T-cell repertoires in thyroid tissue and in blood from roughly 6 Graves' hyperthyroidism patients. After blood sampling, hyperthyroidism patients were treated with methimazole at a starting dose of 30 mg daily, and ophthalmopathy patients were treated with high-dose intravenous methylprednisolone. The paper reports TCR Vbeta CDR3 sequencing of over 120 peripheral blood samples: around 45 ophthalmopathy, fewer than 85 hyperthyroidism and approximately 17 progressor patients. The full study reports these points: Sample size was not statistically predetermined, and investigators were not blinded to group allocation. Most expanded thyroid clonotypes (frequency above 0.001) were also detected in blood, suggesting blood repertoires may reflect thyroid immune responses. Ophthalmopathy was separated from stable hyperthyroidism by a 13 V-J signature model, with approximately 90% sensitivity and about 81% specificity obtained in cross-validation and 80%/75% obtained in testing. In validation, the model predicted progression to ophthalmopathy with just under 71% sensitivity and approximately 72% specificity, a median of about 6 months before onset.

The CDR3 numbers 15 residues from cysteine through phenylalanine. CDR3 DNA only is kept here, 45 bases in frame from base 1. According to the germline V gene, CDR1 reads MNHNS and CDR2 reads SASEGT. V loses 6 bases, J loses 0 bases, and the germline ends lie 13 bases apart. The hyperthyroidism patients were between 18 and 65 years old and newly diagnosed, with a disease duration of less than 2 months. Patients with uncontrolled infections, other autoimmune diseases, pregnancy or lactation were excluded. Diagnoses relied on clinical symptoms, serum thyroxine and TRAb, thyroid ultrasound and orbital computed tomography. For progressor patients, blood was drawn at the first diagnosis of hyperthyroidism, before any ophthalmopathy symptoms had appeared. Ficoll-Paque density gradient centrifugation was used to isolate PBMCs from 8.5 to 10 ml of fresh peripheral blood. Progressor patients were defined as those initially diagnosed with Graves' hyperthyroidism in whom ophthalmopathy developed during follow-up. Total RNA was extracted using Trizol reagent, and RNA quality was assessed on an Agilent 2100 Bioanalyzer.

This clonotype was found many times. The antigen it binds to is not known. Per-nucleotide qualities are absent, and no much larger clonotype sits a single base away. Amplification of TCR beta CDR3 regions was carried out from RNA transcripts. A first-round RT-PCR of the TCR CDR3 used the HTBI primer set with the Qiagen OneStep RT-PCR kit. Libraries were constructed in a second round of multiplex PCR, after which size selection and purification were performed. The libraries were sequenced on an Illumina HiSeq2000 using paired-end 100 bp reads. In the authors' own workflow: SOAPnuke was used to process the raw data, removing reads that contained adapters or uncalled bases, had a mean Phred below 15, or lacked an exact match to the constant primer or identifier. COPE v1.2.5 was used to merge high-quality paired reads, and clonotypes were defined as unique nucleotide sequences. Clonotypes were aligned to IMGT TRBV, TRBD and TRBJ reference segments using MiTCR v1.1. Analysis was restricted to V-J combinations with a frequency above 0.0001, which covered just over 98% of repertoires. A TCS score was defined as the ratio of F50 (clonal expansion) to E x V (chaos), with BLOSUM62-based TCRdist applied between CDR3 peptides within each V-J. Welch's t-statistics and random forest reduced just over 500 V-J features to roughly 13, which were used in a naive Bayes classifier (R e1071). TCRdb handled the public reads itself, with Q25 trimming in fastp and clone calling in MiXCR, and kept productive beta chains. Under each unique CDR3 protein, matching rows form one entry showing the most common genes and DNA. TCRdb's processing, not the authors', yielded these V and J calls. For this sample the table gives about 720,000 distinct CDR3 sequences, of which roughly 20% were detected only once. The top ten clones comprise over 15% of the sample.

The sequenced sample was blood. This receptor chain uses TRBV6-1 and TRBJ2-3; the D segment could be TRBD2, given 5 matching bases. This TCR was recovered from a woman between 45 and 65 years old with Graves' hyperthyroidism that later progressed to Graves' ophthalmopathy. The DNA is TGTGCCAGCAGGAGGAGCCGGACTAGCACAGATACGCAGTATTTT. This sequence encodes CASRRSRTSTDTQYF.